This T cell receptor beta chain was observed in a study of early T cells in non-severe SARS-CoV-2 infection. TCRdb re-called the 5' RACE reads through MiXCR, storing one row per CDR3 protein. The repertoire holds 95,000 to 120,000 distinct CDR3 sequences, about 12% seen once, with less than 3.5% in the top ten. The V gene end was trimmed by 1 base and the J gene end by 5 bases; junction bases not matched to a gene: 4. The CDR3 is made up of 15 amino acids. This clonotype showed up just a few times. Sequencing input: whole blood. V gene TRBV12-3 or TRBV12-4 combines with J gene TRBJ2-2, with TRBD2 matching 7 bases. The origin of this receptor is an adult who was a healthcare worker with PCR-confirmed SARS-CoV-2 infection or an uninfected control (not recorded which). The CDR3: CASSLGPRGTGELFF. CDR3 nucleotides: TGTGCCAGCAGTTTAGGGCCGCGGGGGACCGGGGAGCTGTTTTTT.